The 9 T cell receptor beta chains presented below share a single source sample, sequenced in a study of regulatory T cells in long-lasting Graves disease (TCRdb year 2021). The time point label for this specimen denotes: newly diagnosed GD, antithyroid drugs for less than 3 months. For both TCR sequencing and RNA sequencing, RNA was extracted from PBMCs in TRIzol. Libraries were constructed by multiplex PCR. TCRdb names Illumina HiSeq 4000 as the instrument used. CDR3 regions were amplified by Arm-PCR with iRepertoire HTBI primers to construct TCR beta libraries. TCRdb ran its own pipeline on the public reads, namely fastp trimming at Q25 and MiXCR clone calling, and kept in-frame beta chains. Here each entry gathers all rows of one CDR3 protein and keeps the most common genes and DNA. For this sample there are about 370,000 distinct CDR3 sequences; 15% appear just once. The biggest ten clones account for approximately 21% of the sample.

Sequencing was performed on peripheral blood mononuclear cells (PBMCs), taken at new diagnosis, from a patient treated with antithyroid drugs. The receptors were gathered from a female donor with Graves disease.

The CDR3 sequence is CASSLSPNYGYTF. Written as DNA, the CDR3 is TGTGCCAGCTCATTGTCCCCAAACTATGGCTACACCTTC. The J gene is TRBJ1-2, the V gene TRBV18; D is uncertain. Germline lookup yields CDR1 KGHSH and CDR2 LQKENI. This CDR3 spans 13 amino acids. Trimming stripped 5 bases from V and 2 bases from J, with 9 bases between. The whole variable domain, filled in from reference TRBV18 and TRBJ1-2, reads NAGVMQNPRHLVRRRGQEARLRCSPMKGHSHVYWYRQLPEEGLKFMVYLQKENIIDESGMPKERFSAEFPKEGPSILRIQQVVRGDSAAYFCASSLSPNYGYTFGSGTRLTVV.

This clonotype was recorded many times. The V and J genes are TRBV29-1 and TRBJ1-3, with unresolved D. Germline V lookup: CDR1 SQVTM, CDR2 ANQGSEA. The length of the CDR3 is 13 residues. Trimming cost V 5 bases and J 1 base, with 9 bases left between them. The CDR3 nucleotides are TGCAGCGTTCTACAGACATCTGGAAACACCATATATTTT. Translation: CSVLQTSGNTIYF.

This clonotype was found many times. J is TRBJ2-3 and V is TRBV13; D perhaps matches TRBD2 (6 bases). This CDR3 is built from 15 residues. V was shortened by 4 bases and J by 4 bases, with 15 bases between the two germline ends. From germline, CDR1 is PRHDT and CDR2 FYEKMQ (reference sequence). The CDR3 DNA reads TGTGCCAGCAGCTCCGGGACTCACATCCCAGATACGCAGTATTTT. This encodes CASSSGTHIPDTQYF.

This clonotype was counted ten times or more. The chain uses TRBV2 and TRBJ2-7; D is perhaps TRBD2 (6 bases). The CDR3 loop spans 15 amino acids. Germline CDR1 SNHLY, CDR2 FYNNEI. Trimming stripped 1 base from V and 2 bases from J, with 12 bases between. CDR3 sequence (DNA): TGTGCCAGCAGTGAAGGCGGCGGAGGGACCTACGAGCAGTACTTC. Its translation is CASSEGGGGTYEQYF. Drawing the rest from reference TRBV2 and TRBJ2-7, the complete variable domain is EPEVTQTPSHQVTQMGQEVILRCVPISNHLYFYWYRQILGQKVEFLVSFYNNEISEKSEIFDDQFSVERPDGSNFTLKIRSTKLEDSAMYFCASSEGGGGTYEQYFGPGTRLTVT.

In its sample, this clonotype was seen many times. The V and J genes are TRBV11-2 and TRBJ2-5; TRBD2 matches 9 bases. This CDR3 is built from 16 residues. CDR1 and CDR2 (germline): SGHAT, FQNNGV. With V trimmed by 0 bases and J by 6 bases, 8 bases remained unmatched. CDR3 protein: CASSLDRGGGAKTQYF. The CDR3 nucleotides read TGTGCCAGCAGCTTAGATCGGGGCGGGGGGGCAAAGACCCAGTACTTC.

J is TRBJ2-3 and V is TRBV12-3 or TRBV12-4; TRBD1 might be the D (5 bases). TRBJ1-5 matches the DNA end more closely, so the J call is doubtful. The CDR3 covers 18 residues. The CDR3 DNA reads TGTGCCAGCAGTTTTCCTTTTCTGTGGCAGGGACCCACAGATACGCAGCATTTT. Its protein is CASSFPFLWQGPTDTQHF.

This clonotype occurred many times. V gene TRBV20-1 combines with J gene TRBJ1-5; TRBD1 agrees at 10 bases. The germline CDR1 and CDR2 sequences are DFQATT and SNEGSKA (reference sequence). CDR3 size: 15 residues. J gave up 2 bases and V 3 bases, and 4 bases lay outside the gene matches. The CDR3 region is CSARATGGGNQPQHF. CDR3 DNA: TGCAGTGCTAGGGCGACAGGGGGCGGCAATCAGCCCCAGCATTTT.

This chain uses TRBV19 with TRBJ1-1, with 9 bases that match TRBD1. CDR3 length equals 16 residues. Trimming took 3 bases from V and 5 from J; bases not matched to a gene: 10. Germline CDR1 LNHDA, CDR2 SQIVND (reference sequence). The chain's CDR3 is CASSILPGQGQTEAFF. DNA of the CDR3: TGTGCCAGTAGTATTCTCCCGGGACAGGGTCAGACTGAAGCTTTCTTT. Complete variable domain (other parts from reference TRBV19 and TRBJ1-1): DGGITQSPKYLFRKEGQNVTLSCEQNLNHDAMYWYRQDPGQGLRLIYYSQIVNDFQKGDIAEGYSVSREKKESFPLTVTSAQKNPTAFYLCASSILPGQGQTEAFFGQGTRLTVV.

This clonotype was observed many times. The chain joins TRBV11-2 to TRBJ2-1; 8 bases fit TRBD2. V dropped 9 bases and J dropped 3; count of bases not matched to a gene: 7. The CDR3 runs to 14 residues. Germline assignment: CDR1 SGHAT and CDR2 FQNNGV. The DNA of the CDR3 is TGTGCCAGTTCGGGGGGGGCCAACTACAATGAGCAGTTCTTC. Translating gives CASSGGANYNEQFF.